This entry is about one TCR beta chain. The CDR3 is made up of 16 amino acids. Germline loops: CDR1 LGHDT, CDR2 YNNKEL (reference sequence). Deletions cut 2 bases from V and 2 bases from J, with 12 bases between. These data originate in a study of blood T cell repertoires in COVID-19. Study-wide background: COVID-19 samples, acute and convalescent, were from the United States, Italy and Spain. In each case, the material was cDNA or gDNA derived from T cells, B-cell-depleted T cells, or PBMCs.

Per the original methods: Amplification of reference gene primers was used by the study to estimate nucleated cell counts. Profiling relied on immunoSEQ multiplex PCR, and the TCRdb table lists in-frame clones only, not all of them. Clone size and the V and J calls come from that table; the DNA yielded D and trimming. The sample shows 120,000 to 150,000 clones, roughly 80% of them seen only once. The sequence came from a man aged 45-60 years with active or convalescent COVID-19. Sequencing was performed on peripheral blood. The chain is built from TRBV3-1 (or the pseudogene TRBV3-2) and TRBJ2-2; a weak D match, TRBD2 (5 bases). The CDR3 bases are TGTGCCAGCAGCCAAATCTTAGCGCCTAACACCGGGGAGCTGTTTTTT. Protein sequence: CASSQILAPNTGELFF.